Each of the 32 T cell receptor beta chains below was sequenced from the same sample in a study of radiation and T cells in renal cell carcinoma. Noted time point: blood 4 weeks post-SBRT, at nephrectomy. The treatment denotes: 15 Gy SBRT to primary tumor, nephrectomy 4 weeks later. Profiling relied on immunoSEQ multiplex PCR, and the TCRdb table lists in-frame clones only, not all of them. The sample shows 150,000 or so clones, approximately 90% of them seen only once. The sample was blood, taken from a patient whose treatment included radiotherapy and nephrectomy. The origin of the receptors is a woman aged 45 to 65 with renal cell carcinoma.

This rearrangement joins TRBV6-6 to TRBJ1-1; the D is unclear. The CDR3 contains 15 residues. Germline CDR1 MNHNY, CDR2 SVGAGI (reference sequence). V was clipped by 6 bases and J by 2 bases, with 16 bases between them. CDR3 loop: CASRIRANLNTEAFF. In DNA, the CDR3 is TGTGCCAGCAGAATCCGGGCAAACCTAAACACTGAAGCTTTCTTT.

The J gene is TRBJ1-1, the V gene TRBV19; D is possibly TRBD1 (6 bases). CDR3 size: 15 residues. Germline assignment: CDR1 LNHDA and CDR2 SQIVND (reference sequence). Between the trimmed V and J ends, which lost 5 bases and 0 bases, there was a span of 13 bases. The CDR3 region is CASSPGQILNTEAFF. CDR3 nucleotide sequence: TGTGCCAGTAGTCCGGGACAAATTTTGAACACTGAAGCTTTCTTT.

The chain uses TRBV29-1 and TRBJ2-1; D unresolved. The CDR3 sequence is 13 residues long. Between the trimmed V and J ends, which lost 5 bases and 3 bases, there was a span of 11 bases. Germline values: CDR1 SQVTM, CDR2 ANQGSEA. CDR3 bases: TGCAGCGTTTACCGACTGGTCTACAATGAGCAGTTCTTC. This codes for CSVYRLVYNEQFF.

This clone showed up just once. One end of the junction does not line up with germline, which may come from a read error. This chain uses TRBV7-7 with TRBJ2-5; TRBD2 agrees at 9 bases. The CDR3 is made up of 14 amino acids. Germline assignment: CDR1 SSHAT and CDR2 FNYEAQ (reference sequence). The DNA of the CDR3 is TGTGCTAGCAGCCCTGGGACTAGCTTGGAGACCCAGTACTTC. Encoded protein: CASSPGTSLETQYF.

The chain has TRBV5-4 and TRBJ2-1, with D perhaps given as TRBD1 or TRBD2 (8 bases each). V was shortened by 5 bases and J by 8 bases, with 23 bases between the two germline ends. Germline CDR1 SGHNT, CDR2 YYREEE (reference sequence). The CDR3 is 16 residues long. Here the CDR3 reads CASSPGGTGITDEQFF. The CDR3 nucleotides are TGTGCCAGCAGTCCGGGGGGGACAGGAATAACCGATGAGCAGTTCTTC.

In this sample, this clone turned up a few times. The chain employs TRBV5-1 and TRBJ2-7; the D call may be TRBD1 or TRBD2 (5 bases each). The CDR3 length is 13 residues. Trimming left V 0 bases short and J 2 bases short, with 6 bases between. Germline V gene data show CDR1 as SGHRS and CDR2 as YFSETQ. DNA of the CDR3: TGCGCCAGCAGCTTGGGGGACCCCTACGAGCAGTACTTC. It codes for CASSLGDPYEQYF.

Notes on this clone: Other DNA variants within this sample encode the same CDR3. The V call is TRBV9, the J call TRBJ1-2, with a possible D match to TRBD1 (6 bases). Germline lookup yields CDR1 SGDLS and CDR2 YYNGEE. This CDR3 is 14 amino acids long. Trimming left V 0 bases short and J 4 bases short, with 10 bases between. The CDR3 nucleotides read TGTGCCAGCAGCGTAGGGGGGCTGGGCTATGGCTACACCTTC. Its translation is CASSVGGLGYGYTF.

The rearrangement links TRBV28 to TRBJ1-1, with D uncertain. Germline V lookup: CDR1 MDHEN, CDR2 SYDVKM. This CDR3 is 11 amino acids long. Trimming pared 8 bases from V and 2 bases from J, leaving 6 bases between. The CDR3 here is CASLANTEAFF. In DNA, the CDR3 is TGTGCCAGCTTGGCAAACACTGAAGCTTTCTTT. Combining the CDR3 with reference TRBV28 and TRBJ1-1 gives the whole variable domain DVKVTQSSRYLVKRTGEKVFLECVQDMDHENMFWYRQDPGLGLRLIYFSYDVKMKEKGDIPEGYSVSREKKERFSLILESASTNQTSMYLCASLANTEAFFGQGTRLTVV.

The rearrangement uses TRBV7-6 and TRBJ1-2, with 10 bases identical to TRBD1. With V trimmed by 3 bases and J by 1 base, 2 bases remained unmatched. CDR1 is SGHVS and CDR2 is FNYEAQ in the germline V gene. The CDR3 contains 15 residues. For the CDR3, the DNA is TGTGCCAGCAGCTTCGGGACAGGGGATAACTATGGCTACACCTTC. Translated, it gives CASSFGTGDNYGYTF.

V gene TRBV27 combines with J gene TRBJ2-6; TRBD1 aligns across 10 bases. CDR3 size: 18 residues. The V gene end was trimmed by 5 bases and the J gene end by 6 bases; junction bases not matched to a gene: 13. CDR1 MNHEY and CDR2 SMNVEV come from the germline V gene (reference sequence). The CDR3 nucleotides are TGTGCCAGCAGTAAGAATCCGGGACAGGGGTTTGCGGCCAACGTCCTGACTTTC. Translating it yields CASSKNPGQGFAANVLTF.

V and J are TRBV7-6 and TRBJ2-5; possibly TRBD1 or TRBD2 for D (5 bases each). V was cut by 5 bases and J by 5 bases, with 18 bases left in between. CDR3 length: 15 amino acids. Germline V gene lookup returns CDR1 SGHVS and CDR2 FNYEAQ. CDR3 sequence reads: CASSPLRIEGETQYF. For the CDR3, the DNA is TGTGCCAGCAGCCCTCTGAGGATTGAGGGGGAGACCCAGTACTTC.

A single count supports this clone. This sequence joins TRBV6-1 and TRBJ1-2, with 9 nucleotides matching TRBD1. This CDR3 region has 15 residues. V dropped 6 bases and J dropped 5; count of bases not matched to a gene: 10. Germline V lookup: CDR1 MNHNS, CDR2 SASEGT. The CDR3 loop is CASRRQGEGRYGYTF. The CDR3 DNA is TGTGCCAGCAGGAGACAGGGGGAAGGTCGGTATGGCTACACCTTC.

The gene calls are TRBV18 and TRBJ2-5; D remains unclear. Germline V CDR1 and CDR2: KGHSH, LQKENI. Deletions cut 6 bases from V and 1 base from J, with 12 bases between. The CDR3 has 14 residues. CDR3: CASSPPTAQETQYF. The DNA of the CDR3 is TGTGCCAGCTCCCCTCCGACCGCCCAAGAGACCCAGTACTTC.

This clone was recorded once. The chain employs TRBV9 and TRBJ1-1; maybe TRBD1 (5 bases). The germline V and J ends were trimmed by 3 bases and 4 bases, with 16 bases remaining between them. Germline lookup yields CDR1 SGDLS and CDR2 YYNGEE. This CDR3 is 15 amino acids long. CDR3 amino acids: CASSAGGGVGTEAFF. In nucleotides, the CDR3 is TGTGCCAGCAGCGCCGGGGGGGGAGTTGGCACTGAAGCTTTCTTT. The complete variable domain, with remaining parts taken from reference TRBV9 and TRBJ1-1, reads DSGVTQTPKHLITATGQRVTLRCSPRSGDLSVYWYQQSLDQGLQFLIQYYNGEERAKGNILERFSAQQFPDLHSELNLSSLELGDSALYFCASSAGGGVGTEAFFGQGTRLTVV.

The CDR3 DNA reads as TGTGCCAGCAGTGAGACAGCGGGCCCGGGAAACACCATATATTTT. Translating gives CASSETAGPGNTIYF. The chain uses TRBV25-1 and TRBJ1-3; possible D gene TRBD1, 5 bases. Germline values: CDR1 MGHDK, CDR2 SYGVNS. V was clipped by 3 bases and J by 4 bases, with 13 bases between them. The CDR3 is 15 amino acids. The variable domain in full, completed from reference TRBV25-1 and TRBJ1-3, reads EADIYQTPRYLVIGTGKKITLECSQTMGHDKMYWYQQDPGMELHLIHYSYGVNSTEKGDLSSESTVSRIRTEHFPLTLESARPSHTSQYLCASSETAGPGNTIYFGEGSWLTVV.

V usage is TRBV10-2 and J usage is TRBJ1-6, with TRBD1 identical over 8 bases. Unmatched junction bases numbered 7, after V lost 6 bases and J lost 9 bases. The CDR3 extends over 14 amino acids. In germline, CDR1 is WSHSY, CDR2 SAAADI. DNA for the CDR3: TGCGCCAGCAGCTCCACAGGGGGGGGTTCACCCCTCCACTTT. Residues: CASSSTGGGSPLHF.

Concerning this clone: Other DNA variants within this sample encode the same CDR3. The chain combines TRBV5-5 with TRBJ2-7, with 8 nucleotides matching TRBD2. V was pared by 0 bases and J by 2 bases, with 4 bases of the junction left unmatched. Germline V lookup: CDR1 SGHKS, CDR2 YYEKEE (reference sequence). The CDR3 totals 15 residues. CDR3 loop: CASSLGGSGAYEQYF. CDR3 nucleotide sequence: TGTGCCAGCAGCTTGGGTGGTAGCGGGGCCTACGAGCAGTACTTC.

The CDR3 sequence is CASSRNQGGEKLFF. The CDR3, as DNA: TGTGCCAGCAGCCGAAATCAGGGGGGTGAAAAACTGTTTTTT. This chain joins TRBV7-2 and TRBJ1-4, with TRBD1 matching 7 bases. V shed 5 bases, J shed 7 bases, and the junction held 7 bases outside the gene matches. The CDR3 runs 14 residues. Germline V gene data show CDR1 as SGHTA and CDR2 as FQGNSA.

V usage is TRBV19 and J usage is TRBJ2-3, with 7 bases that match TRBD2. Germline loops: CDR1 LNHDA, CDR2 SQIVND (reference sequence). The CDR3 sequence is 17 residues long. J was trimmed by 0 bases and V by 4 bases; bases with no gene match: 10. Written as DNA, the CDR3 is TGTGCCAGTAGTAAGGGGAGTCTAGCGGTAAGCACAGATACGCAGTATTTT. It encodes CASSKGSLAVSTDTQYF.

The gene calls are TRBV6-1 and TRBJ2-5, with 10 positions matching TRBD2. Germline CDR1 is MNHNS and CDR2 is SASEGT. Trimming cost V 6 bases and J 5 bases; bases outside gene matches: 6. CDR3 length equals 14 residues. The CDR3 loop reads CASSFTSGDETQYF. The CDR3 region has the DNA TGTGCCAGCAGCTTTACTAGCGGGGATGAGACCCAGTACTTC.

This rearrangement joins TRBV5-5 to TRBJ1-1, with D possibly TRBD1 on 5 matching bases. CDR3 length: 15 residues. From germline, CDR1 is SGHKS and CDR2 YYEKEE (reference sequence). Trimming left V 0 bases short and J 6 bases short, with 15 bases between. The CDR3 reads CASSLDRQLGPEAFF. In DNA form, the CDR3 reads TGTGCCAGCAGCTTGGATCGACAGTTGGGCCCTGAAGCTTTCTTT.

Written as DNA, the CDR3 is TGTGCCAGCAGCGTAGAGCCCACCAGCGGGGGGGCCAGAGGTGAGCAGTTCTTC. Protein sequence: CASSVEPTSGGARGEQFF. The V and J genes are TRBV9 and TRBJ2-1; 10 nucleotides line up with TRBD2. The germline CDR1 and CDR2 sequences are SGDLS and YYNGEE. V trimming: 0 bases; J trimming: 9 bases; junction bases outside the gene matches: 15. The CDR3 covers 18 residues.

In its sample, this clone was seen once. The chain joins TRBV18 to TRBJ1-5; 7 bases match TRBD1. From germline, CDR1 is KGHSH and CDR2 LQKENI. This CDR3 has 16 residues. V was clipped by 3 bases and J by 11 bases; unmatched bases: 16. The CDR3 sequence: CASSPVQDRYSMAQHF. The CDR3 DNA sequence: TGTGCCAGCTCACCCGTTCAGGACAGGTATTCAATGGCCCAGCATTTT.

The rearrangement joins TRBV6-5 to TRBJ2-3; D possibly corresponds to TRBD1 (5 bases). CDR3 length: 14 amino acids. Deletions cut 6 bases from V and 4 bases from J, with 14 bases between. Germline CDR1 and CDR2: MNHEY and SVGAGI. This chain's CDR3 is CASSPRGFSDTQYF. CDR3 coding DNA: TGTGCCAGCAGCCCAAGGGGCTTCTCAGATACGCAGTATTTT.

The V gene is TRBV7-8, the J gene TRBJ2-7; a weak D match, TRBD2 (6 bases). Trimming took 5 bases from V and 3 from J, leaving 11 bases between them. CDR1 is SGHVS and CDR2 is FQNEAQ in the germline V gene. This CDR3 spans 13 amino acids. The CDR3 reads CASSPRDFYEQYF. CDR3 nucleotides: TGTGCCAGCAGCCCCCGGGACTTCTACGAGCAGTACTTC.

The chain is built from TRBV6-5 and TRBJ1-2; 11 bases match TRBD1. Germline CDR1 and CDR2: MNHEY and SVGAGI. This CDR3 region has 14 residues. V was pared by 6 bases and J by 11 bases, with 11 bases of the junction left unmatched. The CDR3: CASRPGTGGEGYTF. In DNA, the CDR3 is TGTGCCAGCAGACCCGGGACAGGGGGGGAAGGGTACACCTTC.

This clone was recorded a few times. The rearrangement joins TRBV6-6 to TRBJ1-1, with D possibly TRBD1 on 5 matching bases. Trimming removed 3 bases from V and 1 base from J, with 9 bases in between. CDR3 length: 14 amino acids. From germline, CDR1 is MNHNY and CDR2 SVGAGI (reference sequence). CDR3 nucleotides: TGTGCCAGCAGTTATGGGGACTCGAACACTGAAGCTTTCTTT. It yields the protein CASSYGDSNTEAFF.

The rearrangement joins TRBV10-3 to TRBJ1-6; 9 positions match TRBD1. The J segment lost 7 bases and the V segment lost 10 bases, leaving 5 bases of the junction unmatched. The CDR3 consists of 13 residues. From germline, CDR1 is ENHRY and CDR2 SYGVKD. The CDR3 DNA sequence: TGTGCCACCTCCGGGACAGGGAATTCACCCCTCCACTTT. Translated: CATSGTGNSPLHF.

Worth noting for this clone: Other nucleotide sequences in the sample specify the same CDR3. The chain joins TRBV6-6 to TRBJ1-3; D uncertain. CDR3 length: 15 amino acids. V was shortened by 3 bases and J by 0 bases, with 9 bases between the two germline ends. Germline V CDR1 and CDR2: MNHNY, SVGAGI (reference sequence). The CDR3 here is CASSYIGSSGNTIYF. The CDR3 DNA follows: TGTGCCAGCAGTTATATTGGGAGCTCTGGAAACACCATATATTTT.

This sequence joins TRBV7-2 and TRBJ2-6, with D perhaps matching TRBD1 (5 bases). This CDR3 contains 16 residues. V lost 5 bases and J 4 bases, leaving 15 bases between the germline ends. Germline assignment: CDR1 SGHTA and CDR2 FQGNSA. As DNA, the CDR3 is TGTGCCAGCAGCCTGGCCCCAGGGTCCGGGGCCAACGTCCTGACTTTC. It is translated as CASSLAPGSGANVLTF.

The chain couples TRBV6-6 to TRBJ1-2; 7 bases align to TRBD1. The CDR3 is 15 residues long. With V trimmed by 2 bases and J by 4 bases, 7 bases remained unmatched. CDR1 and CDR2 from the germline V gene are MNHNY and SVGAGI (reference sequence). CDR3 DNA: TGTGCCAGCAGTTACCGGGCAGGGGGGCCCTATGGCTACACCTTC. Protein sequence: CASSYRAGGPYGYTF.

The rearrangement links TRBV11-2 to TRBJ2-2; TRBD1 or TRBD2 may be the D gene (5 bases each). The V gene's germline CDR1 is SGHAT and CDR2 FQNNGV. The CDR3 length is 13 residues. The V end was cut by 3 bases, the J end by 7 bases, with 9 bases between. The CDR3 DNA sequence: TGTGCCAGCAGCTTCGGGGCGGACGGGGAGCTGTTTTTT. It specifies CASSFGADGELFF.